Listed below are T cell receptor beta chains from one sample, sequenced in a study of blood T cell repertoires in COVID-19. Measured with immunoSEQ multiplex PCR; TCRdb has only the in-frame clones, and not every one. The profile shows roughly 120,000 clones, approximately 85% of them singletons. The source material was peripheral blood. The receptor set was obtained from a woman aged 55-69 years with COVID-19, enrolled during active disease. Both conserved end residues are trimmed from each CDR3.

v_gene: TRBV19; j_gene: TRBJ1-4; CDR3aa: ASSTIEKLF
v_gene: TRBV12-3/TRBV12-4; j_gene: TRBJ1-1; CDR3aa: ASSPDTSEAF
v_gene: TRBV29-1; j_gene: TRBJ1-1; CDR3aa: SAKAGMNTEAF
v_gene: TRBV5-1; j_gene: TRBJ2-5; CDR3aa: ASSFSVGGRKETQY
v_gene: TRBV27; j_gene: TRBJ1-5; CDR3aa: ASAFRGGASAQPQH
v_gene: TRBV2; j_gene: TRBJ2-7; CDR3aa: ASRDTLREQY
v_gene: TRBV6-2/TRBV6-3; j_gene: TRBJ1-2; CDR3aa: ASSGFRQGVHT
v_gene: TRBV10-3; j_gene: TRBJ1-1; CDR3aa: AISAGAENTEAF
v_gene: TRBV27; j_gene: TRBJ2-7; CDR3aa: ASSLGGGSPTYEQY
v_gene: TRBV7-8; j_gene: TRBJ2-6; CDR3aa: ASSPRLAGVGANVLT
v_gene: TRBV7-3; j_gene: TRBJ2-1; CDR3aa: ASSPRGALGNEQF
v_gene: TRBV2; j_gene: TRBJ2-3; CDR3aa: ASRVLARYGTDTQY
v_gene: TRBV12-5; j_gene: TRBJ1-1; CDR3aa: ASGRRKRQGGTNTEAF
v_gene: TRBV5-1; j_gene: TRBJ2-1; CDR3aa: ASSLVLNEQF
v_gene: TRBV18; j_gene: TRBJ2-7; CDR3aa: ASSRTGESYEQY
v_gene: TRBV19; j_gene: TRBJ1-2; CDR3aa: ASSIWDRGGYT
v_gene: TRBV19; j_gene: TRBJ1-1; CDR3aa: ASKGGGTEAF
v_gene: TRBV9; j_gene: TRBJ1-1; CDR3aa: ASSVEELGSGEFNTEAF
v_gene: TRBV19; j_gene: TRBJ1-4; CDR3aa: ASRPNDGTWGEKLF
v_gene: TRBV3-1/TRBV3-2; j_gene: TRBJ2-3; CDR3aa: ASSQQGADTQY
v_gene: TRBV27; j_gene: TRBJ1-2; CDR3aa: ASSSPSQGAVYGYT
v_gene: TRBV4-2; j_gene: TRBJ2-6; CDR3aa: ASSPQRAGANVLT
v_gene: TRBV29-1; j_gene: TRBJ1-1; CDR3aa: SVVTRLGTEAF
v_gene: TRBV7-3; j_gene: TRBJ2-3; CDR3aa: ASSSPLTPDRDPDTQY
v_gene: TRBV10-1; j_gene: TRBJ2-3; CDR3aa: ASSDAGAVTDTQY
v_gene: TRBV3-1/TRBV3-2; j_gene: TRBJ1-1; CDR3aa: ASSQAVTEAF
v_gene: TRBV19; j_gene: TRBJ1-1; CDR3aa: ASTPRGRAEATEAF
v_gene: TRBV5-4; j_gene: TRBJ1-2; CDR3aa: ASSLGQGIYGYT
v_gene: TRBV15; j_gene: TRBJ2-7; CDR3aa: ATSRERNRLERDEQY
v_gene: TRBV7-9; j_gene: TRBJ2-2; CDR3aa: ASIASTRAYSTGELF
v_gene: TRBV9; j_gene: TRBJ2-7; CDR3aa: ASSVDEGYEQY
v_gene: TRBV6-5; j_gene: TRBJ1-5; CDR3aa: ASSRSPEQPQH
v_gene: TRBV7-3; j_gene: TRBJ2-7; CDR3aa: ASSFSISAVLNQGEQY
v_gene: TRBV14; j_gene: TRBJ1-1; CDR3aa: ASSRILEGEAF
v_gene: TRBV7-3; j_gene: TRBJ1-3; CDR3aa: ASSSGTAPSGNTIY
v_gene: TRBV10-1; j_gene: TRBJ2-1; CDR3aa: ASFGLVRSTFSHEQF
v_gene: TRBV7-3; j_gene: TRBJ1-2; CDR3aa: ASSPQEGFGYT
v_gene: TRBV18; j_gene: TRBJ2-5; CDR3aa: ASSPGTGGRQETQY
v_gene: TRBV6-2/TRBV6-3; j_gene: TRBJ1-2; CDR3aa: ASSYWDRPNYGYT